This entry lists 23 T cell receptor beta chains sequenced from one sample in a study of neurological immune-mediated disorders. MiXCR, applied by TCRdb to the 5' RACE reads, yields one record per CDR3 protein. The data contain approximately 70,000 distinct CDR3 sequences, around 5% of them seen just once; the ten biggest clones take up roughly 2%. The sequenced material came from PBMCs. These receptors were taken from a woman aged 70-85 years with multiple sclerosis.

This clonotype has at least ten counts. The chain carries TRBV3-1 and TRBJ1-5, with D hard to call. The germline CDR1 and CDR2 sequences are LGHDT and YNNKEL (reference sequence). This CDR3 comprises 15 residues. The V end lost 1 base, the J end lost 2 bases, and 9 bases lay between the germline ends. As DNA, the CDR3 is TGTGCCAGCAGCCAAGGGCCCGGGGGCAATCAGCCCCAGCATTTT. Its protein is CASSQGPGGNQPQHF.

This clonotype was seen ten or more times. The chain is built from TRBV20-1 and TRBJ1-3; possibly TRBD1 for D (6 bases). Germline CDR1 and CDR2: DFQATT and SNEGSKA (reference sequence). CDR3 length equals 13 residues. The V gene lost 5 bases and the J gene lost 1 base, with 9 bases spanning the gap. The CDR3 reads CSAQTGSGNTIYF. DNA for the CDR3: TGCAGTGCTCAGACAGGATCTGGAAACACCATATATTTT.

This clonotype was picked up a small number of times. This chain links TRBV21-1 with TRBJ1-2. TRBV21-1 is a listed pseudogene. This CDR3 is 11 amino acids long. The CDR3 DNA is TGTGCCAGCAGCAAAGAAGGCGGCTACACCTTC. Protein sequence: CASSKEGGYTF.

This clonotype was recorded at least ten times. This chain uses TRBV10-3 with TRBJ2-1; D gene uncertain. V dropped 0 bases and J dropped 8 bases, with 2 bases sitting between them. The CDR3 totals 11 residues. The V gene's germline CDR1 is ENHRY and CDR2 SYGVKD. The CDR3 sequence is CAISESYEQFF. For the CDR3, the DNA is TGTGCCATCAGTGAGTCCTATGAGCAGTTCTTC.

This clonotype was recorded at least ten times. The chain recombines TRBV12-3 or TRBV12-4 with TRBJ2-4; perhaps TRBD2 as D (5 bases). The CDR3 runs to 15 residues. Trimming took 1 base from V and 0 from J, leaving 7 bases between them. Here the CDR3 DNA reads TGTGCCAGCAGTTTAGGGGGAGTAGCCAAAAACATTCAGTACTTC. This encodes CASSLGGVAKNIQYF.

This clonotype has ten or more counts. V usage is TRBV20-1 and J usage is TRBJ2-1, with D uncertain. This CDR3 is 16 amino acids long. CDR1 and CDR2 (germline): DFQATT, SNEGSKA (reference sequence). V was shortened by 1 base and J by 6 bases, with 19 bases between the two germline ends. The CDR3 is CSARVAGQKAANEQFF. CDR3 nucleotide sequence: TGCAGTGCTAGAGTGGCCGGGCAGAAAGCCGCCAATGAGCAGTTCTTC.

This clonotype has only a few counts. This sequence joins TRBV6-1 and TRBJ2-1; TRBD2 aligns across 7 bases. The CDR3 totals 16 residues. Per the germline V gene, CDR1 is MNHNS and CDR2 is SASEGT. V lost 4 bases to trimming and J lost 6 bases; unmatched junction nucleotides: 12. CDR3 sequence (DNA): TGTGCCAGCAGTGGGGGTATGGGACTAAGTTCCAATGAGCAGTTCTTC. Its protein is CASSGGMGLSSNEQFF.

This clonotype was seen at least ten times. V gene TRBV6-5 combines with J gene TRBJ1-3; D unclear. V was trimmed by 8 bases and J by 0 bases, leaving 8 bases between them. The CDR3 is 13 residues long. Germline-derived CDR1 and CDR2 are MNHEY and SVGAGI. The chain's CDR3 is CASGLGSGNTIYF. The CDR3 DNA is TGTGCCAGCGGCCTGGGCTCTGGAAACACCATATATTTT.

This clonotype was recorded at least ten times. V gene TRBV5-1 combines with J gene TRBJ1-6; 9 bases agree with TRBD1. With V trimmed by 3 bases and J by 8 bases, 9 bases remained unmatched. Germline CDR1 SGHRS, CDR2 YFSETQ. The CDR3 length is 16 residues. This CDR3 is CASSYGTGGVYSPLHF. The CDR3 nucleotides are TGCGCCAGCAGCTACGGAACAGGGGGCGTTTATTCACCCCTCCACTTT.

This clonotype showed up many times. In nucleotides, the CDR3 is TGTGCCAGCAGCCAAGGGACAGCTGGTAATCAGCCCCAGCATTTT. The encoded protein is CASSQGTAGNQPQHF. The chain employs TRBV3-1 and TRBJ1-5; tentatively, D is TRBD1 (6 bases). From germline, CDR1 is LGHDT and CDR2 YNNKEL (reference sequence). This CDR3 comprises 15 residues. Trimming took off 1 base at V and 4 bases at J, with 11 bases between the two ends. Full variable domain (outside the CDR3, taken from reference TRBV3-1 and TRBJ1-5): DTAVSQTPKYLVTQMGNDKSIKCEQNLGHDTMYWYKQDSKKFLKIMFSYNNKELIINETVPNRFSPKSPDKAHLNLHINSLELGDSAVYFCASSQGTAGNQPQHFGDGTRLSIL.

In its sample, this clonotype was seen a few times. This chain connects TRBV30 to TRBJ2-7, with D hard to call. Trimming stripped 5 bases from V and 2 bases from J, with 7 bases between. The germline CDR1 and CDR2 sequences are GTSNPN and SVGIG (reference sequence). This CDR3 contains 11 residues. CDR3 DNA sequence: TGTGCCTGGGGGCAGGCCTACGAGCAGTACTTC. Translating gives CAWGQAYEQYF.

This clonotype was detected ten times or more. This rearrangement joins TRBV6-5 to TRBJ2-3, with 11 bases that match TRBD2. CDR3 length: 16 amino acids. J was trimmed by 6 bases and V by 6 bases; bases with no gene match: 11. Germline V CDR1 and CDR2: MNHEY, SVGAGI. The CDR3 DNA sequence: TGTGCCAGCAGACGGGGGCTAGCGGGAGGAGGGGATACGCAGTATTTT. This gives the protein CASRRGLAGGGDTQYF.

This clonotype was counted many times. The CDR3: CASSFRRGQSNTEAFF. CDR3 DNA: TGTGCCAGCAGCTTCAGGAGGGGACAGTCGAACACTGAAGCTTTCTTT. V is TRBV7-2 and J is TRBJ1-1, with 7 bases fitting TRBD1. This CDR3 is 16 amino acids long. Per the germline V gene, CDR1 is SGHTA and CDR2 is FQGNSA. V gave up 3 bases and J gave up 1 base; unmatched junction bases: 8.

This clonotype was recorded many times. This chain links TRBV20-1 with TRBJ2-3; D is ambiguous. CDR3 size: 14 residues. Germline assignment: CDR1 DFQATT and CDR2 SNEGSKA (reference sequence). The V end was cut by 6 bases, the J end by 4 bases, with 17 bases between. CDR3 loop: CSAALSGNADTQYF. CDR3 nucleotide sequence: TGCAGTGCGGCCCTAAGTGGGAACGCAGATACGCAGTATTTT.

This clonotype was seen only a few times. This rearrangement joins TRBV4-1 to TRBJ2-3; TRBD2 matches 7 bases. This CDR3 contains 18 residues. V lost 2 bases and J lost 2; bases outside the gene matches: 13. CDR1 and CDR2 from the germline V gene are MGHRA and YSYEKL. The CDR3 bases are TGCGCCAGCAGCCAACGTTCGATGTCTAGCGGCTCCACAGATACGCAGTATTTT. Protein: CASSQRSMSSGSTDTQYF.

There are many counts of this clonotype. CDR3 sequence (DNA): TGTGCCAGCAGTTACCAAGGACAGGGGAACGGCTACACCTTC. Its translation: CASSYQGQGNGYTF. The V and J genes are TRBV6-5 and TRBJ1-2; 9 bases fit TRBD1. CDR1 MNHEY and CDR2 SVGAGI come from the germline V gene. V was pared by 2 bases and J by 8 bases, with 6 bases of the junction left unmatched. The CDR3 covers 14 residues.

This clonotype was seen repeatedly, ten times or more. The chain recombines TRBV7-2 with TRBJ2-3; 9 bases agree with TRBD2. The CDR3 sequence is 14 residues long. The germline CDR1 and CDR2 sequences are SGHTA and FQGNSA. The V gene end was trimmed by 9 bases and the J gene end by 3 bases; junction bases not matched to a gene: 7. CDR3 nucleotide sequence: TGTGCCAGTGTTAGCGGGAGCGGAACAGATACGCAGTATTTT. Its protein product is CASVSGSGTDTQYF.

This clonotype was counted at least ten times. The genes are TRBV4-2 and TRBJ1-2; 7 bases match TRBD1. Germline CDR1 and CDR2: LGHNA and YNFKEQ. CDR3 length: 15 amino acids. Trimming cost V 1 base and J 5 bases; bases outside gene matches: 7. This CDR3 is CASSQVSTGEYGYTF. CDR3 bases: TGTGCCAGCAGCCAAGTAAGCACAGGGGAGTATGGCTACACCTTC.

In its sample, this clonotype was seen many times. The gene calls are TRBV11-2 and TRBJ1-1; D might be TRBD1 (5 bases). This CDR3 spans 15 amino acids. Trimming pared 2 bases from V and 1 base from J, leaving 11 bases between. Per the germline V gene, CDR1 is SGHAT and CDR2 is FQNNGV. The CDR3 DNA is TGTGCCAGCAGCTTATACCTCGGGGGGAACACTGAAGCTTTCTTT. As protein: CASSLYLGGNTEAFF. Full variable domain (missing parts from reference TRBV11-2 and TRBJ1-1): EAGVAQSPRYKIIEKRQSVAFWCNPISGHATLYWYQQILGQGPKLLIQFQNNGVVDDSQLPKDRFSAERLKGVDSTLKIQPAKLEDSAVYLCASSLYLGGNTEAFFGQGTRLTVV.

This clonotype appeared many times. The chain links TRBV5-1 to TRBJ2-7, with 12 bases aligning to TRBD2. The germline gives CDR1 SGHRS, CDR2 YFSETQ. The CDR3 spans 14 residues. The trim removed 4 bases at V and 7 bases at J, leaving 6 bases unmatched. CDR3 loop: CASSLTGTSGEQYF. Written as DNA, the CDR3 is TGCGCCAGCAGCCTAACCGGGACTAGCGGGGAGCAGTACTTC.

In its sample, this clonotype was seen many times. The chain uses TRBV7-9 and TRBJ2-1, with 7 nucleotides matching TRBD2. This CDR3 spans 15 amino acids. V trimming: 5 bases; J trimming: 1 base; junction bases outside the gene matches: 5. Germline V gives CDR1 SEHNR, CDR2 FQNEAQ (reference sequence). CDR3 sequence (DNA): TGTGCCAGCAGCCGGGCGGGAGTATCCTACAATGAGCAGTTCTTC. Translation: CASSRAGVSYNEQFF.

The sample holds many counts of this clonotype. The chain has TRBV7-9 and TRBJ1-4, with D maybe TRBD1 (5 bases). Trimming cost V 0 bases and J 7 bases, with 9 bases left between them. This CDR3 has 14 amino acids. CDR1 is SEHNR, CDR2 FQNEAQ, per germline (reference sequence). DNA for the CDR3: TGTGCCAGCAGCTTAGCGGGGGGTGTTGAAAAACTGTTTTTT. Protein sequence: CASSLAGGVEKLFF.

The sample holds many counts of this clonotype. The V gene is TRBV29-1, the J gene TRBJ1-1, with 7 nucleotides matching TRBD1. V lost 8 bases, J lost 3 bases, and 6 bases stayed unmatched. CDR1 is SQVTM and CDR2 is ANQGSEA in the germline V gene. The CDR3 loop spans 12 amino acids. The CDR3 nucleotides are TGCAGCACCCGACAGGGCTACACTGAAGCTTTCTTT. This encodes CSTRQGYTEAFF.